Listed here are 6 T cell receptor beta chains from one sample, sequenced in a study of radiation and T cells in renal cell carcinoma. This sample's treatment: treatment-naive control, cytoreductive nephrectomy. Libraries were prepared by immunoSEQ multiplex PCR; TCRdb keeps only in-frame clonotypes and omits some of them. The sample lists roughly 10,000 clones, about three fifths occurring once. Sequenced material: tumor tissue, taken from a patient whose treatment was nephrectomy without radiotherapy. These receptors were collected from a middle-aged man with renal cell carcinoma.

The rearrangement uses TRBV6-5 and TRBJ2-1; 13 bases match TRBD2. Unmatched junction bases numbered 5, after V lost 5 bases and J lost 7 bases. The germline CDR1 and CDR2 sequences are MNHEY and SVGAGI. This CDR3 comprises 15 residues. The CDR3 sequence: CASSRTSGRGNEQFF. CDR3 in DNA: TGTGCCAGCAGTCGCACTAGCGGGAGGGGTAATGAGCAGTTCTTC.

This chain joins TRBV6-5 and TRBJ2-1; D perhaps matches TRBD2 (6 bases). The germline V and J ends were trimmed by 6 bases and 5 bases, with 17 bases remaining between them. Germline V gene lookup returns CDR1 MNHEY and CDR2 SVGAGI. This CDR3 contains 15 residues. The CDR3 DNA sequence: TGTGCCAGCAGCCCGGGACTGGGGATTGACAATGAGCAGTTCTTC. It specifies CASSPGLGIDNEQFF.

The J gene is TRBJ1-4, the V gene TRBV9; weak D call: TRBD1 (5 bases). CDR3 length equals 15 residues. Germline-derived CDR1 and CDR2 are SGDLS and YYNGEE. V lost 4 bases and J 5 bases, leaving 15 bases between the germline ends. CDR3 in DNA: TGTGCCAGCAGCTCCGGGGCAGGTTCAAATGAAAAACTGTTTTTT. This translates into CASSSGAGSNEKLFF.

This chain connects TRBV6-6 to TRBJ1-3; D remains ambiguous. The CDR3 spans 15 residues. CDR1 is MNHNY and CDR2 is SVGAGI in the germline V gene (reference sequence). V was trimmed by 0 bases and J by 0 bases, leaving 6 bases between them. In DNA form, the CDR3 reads TGTGCCAGCAGTTACTCGCAGAGCTCTGGAAACACCATATATTTT. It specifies CASSYSQSSGNTIYF.

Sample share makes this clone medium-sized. CDR3 sequence: CASSPRHRGGIEGYTF. Written as DNA, the CDR3 is TGTGCCAGCAGCCCCCGCCACAGGGGTGGGATAGAGGGCTACACCTTC. This chain connects TRBV13 to TRBJ1-2; 7 bases fit TRBD1. Germline assignment: CDR1 PRHDT and CDR2 FYEKMQ (reference sequence). Unmatched junction bases numbered 17, after V lost 5 bases and J lost 8 bases. This CDR3 comprises 16 residues.

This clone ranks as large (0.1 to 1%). The CDR3 spells CSSSSGSQFF. CDR3 DNA: TGCAGCTCCTCCAGCGGGAGTCAGTTCTTC. The chain employs TRBV29-1 and TRBJ2-1; 8 bases align to TRBD2. The CDR3 runs 10 residues. CDR1 and CDR2 from the germline V gene are SQVTM and ANQGSEA. The V gene end was trimmed by 8 bases and the J gene end by 13 bases; junction bases not matched to a gene: 7.